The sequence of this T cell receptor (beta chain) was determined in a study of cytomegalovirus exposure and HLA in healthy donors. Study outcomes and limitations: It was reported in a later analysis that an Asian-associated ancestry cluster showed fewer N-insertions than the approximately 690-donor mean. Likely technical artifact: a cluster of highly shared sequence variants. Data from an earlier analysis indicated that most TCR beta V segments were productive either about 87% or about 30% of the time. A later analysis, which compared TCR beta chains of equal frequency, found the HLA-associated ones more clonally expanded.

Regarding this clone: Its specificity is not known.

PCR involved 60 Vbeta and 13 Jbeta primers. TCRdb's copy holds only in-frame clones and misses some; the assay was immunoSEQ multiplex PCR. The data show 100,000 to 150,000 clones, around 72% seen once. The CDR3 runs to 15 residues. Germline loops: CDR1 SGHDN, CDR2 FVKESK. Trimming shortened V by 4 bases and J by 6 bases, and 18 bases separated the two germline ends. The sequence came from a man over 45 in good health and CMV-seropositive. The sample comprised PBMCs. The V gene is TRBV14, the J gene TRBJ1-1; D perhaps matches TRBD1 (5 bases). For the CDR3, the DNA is TGTGCCAGCAGCCTCCGGGGAGGGGTGGTCGCTGAAGCTTTCTTT. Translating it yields CASSLRGGVVAEAFF.